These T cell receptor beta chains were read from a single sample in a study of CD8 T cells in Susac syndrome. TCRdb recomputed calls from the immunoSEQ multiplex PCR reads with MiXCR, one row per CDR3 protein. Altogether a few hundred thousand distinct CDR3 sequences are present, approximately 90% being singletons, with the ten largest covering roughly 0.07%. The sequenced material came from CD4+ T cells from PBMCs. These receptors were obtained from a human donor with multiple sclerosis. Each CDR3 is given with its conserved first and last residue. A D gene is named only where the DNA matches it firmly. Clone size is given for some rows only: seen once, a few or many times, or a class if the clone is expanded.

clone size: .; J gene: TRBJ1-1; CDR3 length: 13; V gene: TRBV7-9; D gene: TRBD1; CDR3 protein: CASSQGVYAEAFF; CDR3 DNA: TGTGCCAGCAGCCAGGGGGTTTACGCTGAAGCTTTCTTT
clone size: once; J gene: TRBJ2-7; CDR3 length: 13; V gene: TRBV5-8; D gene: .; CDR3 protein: CASRGAGFNEQYF; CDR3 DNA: TGTGCCAGCAGGGGCGCAGGGTTCAACGAGCAGTACTTC
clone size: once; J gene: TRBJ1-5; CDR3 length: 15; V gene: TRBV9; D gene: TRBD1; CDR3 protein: CASSVTGEVSQPQHF; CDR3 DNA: TGTGCCAGCAGCGTTACAGGGGAAGTGAGTCAGCCCCAGCATTTT
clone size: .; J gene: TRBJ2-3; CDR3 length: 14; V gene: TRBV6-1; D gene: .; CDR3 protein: CASSEALRPDTQYF; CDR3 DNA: TGTGCCAGCAGTGAAGCGCTTCGACCAGATACGCAGTATTTT
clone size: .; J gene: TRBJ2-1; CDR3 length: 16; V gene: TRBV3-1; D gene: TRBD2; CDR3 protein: CASSRRGAGSYNEQFF; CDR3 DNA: TGTGCCAGCAGCCGGCGGGGGGCAGGGTCCTACAATGAGCAGTTCTTC
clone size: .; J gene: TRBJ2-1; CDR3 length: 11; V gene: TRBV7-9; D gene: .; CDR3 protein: CASSFSHEQFF; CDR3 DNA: TGTGCCAGCAGCTTTAGTCATGAGCAGTTCTTC
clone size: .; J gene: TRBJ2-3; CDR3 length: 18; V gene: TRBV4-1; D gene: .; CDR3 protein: CASSLPTSAGWGTDTQYF; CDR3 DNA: TGCGCCAGCAGCCTACCTACTTCTGCGGGCTGGGGCACAGATACGCAGTATTTT
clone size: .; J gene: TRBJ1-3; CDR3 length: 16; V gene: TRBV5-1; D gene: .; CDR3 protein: CASSLEPGRSGNTIYF; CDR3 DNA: TGCGCCAGCAGCTTGGAGCCAGGGAGGTCTGGAAACACCATATATTTT
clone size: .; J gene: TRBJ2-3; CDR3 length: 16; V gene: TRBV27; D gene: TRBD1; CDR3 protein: CASSDAGTGHTDTQYF; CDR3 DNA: TGTGCCAGCAGTGACGCCGGGACAGGACACACAGATACGCAGTATTTT
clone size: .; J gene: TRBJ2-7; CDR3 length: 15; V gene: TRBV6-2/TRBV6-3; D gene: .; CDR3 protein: CASSDPGGATYEQYF; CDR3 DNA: TGTGCCAGCAGTGACCCTGGAGGGGCGACCTACGAGCAGTACTTC
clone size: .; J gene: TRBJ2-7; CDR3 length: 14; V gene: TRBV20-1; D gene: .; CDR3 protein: CSARARTPTGEQYF; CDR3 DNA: TGCAGTGCTAGAGCGAGGACACCCACGGGCGAGCAGTACTTC
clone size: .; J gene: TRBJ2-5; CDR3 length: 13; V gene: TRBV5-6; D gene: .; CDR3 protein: CASSGGTQETQYF; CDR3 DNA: TGTGCCAGCAGCGGAGGGACCCAAGAGACCCAGTACTTC
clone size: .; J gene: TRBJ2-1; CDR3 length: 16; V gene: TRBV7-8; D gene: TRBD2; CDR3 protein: CASNLIAGDSYNEQFF; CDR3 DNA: TGTGCCAGCAACCTAATAGCGGGGGACAGCTACAATGAGCAGTTCTTC
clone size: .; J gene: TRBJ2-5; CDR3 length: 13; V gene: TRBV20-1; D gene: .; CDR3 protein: CSARVAARETQYF; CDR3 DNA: TGCAGTGCTCGGGTAGCAGCGCGGGAGACCCAGTACTTC
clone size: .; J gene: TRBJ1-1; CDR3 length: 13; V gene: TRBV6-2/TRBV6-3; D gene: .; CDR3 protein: CASMLQGWTEAFF; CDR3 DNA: TGTGCCAGCATGCTACAGGGATGGACTGAAGCTTTCTTT
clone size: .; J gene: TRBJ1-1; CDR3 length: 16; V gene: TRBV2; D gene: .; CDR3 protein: CASSEMRGLSGTEAFF; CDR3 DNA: TGTGCCAGCAGTGAAATGAGGGGGTTATCGGGCACTGAAGCTTTCTTT
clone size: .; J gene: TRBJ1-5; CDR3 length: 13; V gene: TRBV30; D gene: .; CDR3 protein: CAWSGLLNQPQHF; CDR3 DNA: TGTGCCTGGAGTGGTCTTCTTAATCAGCCCCAGCATTTT
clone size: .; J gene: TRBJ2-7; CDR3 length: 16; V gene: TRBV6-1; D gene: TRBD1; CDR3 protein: CASSSVRWDRTYEQYF; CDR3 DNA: TGTGCCAGCAGCTCAGTTAGATGGGACAGAACCTACGAGCAGTACTTC
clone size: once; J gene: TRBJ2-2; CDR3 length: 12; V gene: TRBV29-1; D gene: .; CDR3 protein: CSGTVNTGELFF; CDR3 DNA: TGCAGCGGCACGGTGAACACCGGGGAGCTGTTTTTT
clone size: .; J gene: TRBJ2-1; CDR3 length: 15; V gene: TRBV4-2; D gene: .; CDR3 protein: CASSQEGIGDNEQFF; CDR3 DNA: TGTGCCAGCAGCCAAGAGGGGATCGGGGACAATGAGCAGTTCTTC
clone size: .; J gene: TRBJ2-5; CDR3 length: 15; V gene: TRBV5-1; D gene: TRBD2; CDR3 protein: CASSFSGVYQETQYF; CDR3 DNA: TGCGCCAGCAGCTTTAGCGGGGTGTACCAAGAGACCCAGTACTTC
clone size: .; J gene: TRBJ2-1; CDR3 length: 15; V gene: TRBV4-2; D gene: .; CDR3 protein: CASSQKTSSYNEQFF; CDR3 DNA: TGTGCCAGCAGCCAAAAAACTAGCTCCTACAATGAGCAGTTCTTC
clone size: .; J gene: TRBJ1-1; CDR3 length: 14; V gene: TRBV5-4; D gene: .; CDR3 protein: CASRILGANTEAFF; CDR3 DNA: TGTGCCAGCAGAATCCTCGGAGCGAACACTGAAGCTTTCTTT
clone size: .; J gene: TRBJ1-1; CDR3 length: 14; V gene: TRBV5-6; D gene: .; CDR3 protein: CASSSGQWNTEAFF; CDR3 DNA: TGTGCCAGCAGCTCAGGACAGTGGAACACTGAAGCTTTCTTT
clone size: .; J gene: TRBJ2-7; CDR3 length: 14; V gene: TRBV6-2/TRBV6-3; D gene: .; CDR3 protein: CAPSYRVLSYEQYF; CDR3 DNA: TGTGCCCCCTCTTACAGGGTGCTAAGCTACGAGCAGTACTTC
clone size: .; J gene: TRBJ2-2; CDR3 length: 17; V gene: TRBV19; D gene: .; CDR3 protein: CASSMRFLGSGTGELFF; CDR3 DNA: TGTGCCAGTAGTATGAGATTTCTTGGATCCGGGACCGGGGAGCTGTTTTTT
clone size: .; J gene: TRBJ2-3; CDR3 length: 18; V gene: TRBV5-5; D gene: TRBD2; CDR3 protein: CASSLGLAGPRHTDTQYF; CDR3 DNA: TGTGCCAGCAGCTTGGGACTAGCGGGGCCACGGCACACAGATACGCAGTATTTT
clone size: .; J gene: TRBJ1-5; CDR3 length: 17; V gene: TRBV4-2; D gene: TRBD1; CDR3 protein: CASSRIRDRDGNQPQHF; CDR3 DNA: TGTGCCAGCAGCCGCATCCGGGACAGGGATGGCAATCAGCCCCAGCATTTT
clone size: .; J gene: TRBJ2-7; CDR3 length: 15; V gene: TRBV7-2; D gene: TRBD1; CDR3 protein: CASSLAAQGTSEQYF; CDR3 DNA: TGTGCCAGCAGCTTAGCGGCACAGGGGACGTCCGAGCAGTACTTC
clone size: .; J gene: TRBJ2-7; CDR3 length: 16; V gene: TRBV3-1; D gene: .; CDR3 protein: CASSQPGESGLHEQYF; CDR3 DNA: TGTGCCAGCAGCCAACCGGGGGAGAGCGGCCTCCACGAGCAGTACTTC
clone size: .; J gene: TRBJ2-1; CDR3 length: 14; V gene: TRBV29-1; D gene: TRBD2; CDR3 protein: CSVEYGGSVNEQFF; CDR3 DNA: TGCAGCGTTGAATACGGCGGGAGCGTCAATGAGCAGTTCTTC
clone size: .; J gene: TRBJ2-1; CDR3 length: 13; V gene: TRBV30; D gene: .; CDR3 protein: CAWKDSSYNEQFF; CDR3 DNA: TGTGCCTGGAAGGACAGCTCCTACAATGAGCAGTTCTTC
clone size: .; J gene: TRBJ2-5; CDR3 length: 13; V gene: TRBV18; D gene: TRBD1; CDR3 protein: CASSSGQSETQYF; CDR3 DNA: TGTGCCAGCTCCTCGGGACAGTCGGAGACCCAGTACTTC
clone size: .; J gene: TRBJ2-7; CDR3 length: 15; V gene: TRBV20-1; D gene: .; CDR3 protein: CSALLGGGRDYEQYF; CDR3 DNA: TGCAGTGCCCTGTTGGGGGGCGGGCGGGACTACGAGCAGTACTTC
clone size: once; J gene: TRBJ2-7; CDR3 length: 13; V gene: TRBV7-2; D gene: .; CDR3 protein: CASSLVGRNEQYF; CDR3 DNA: TGTGCCAGCAGCTTAGTGGGGCGCAACGAGCAGTACTTC
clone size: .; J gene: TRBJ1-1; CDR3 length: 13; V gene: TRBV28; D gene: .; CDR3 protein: CASSLKSTREAFF; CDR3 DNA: TGTGCCAGCAGTTTAAAGTCTACCCGTGAAGCTTTCTTT
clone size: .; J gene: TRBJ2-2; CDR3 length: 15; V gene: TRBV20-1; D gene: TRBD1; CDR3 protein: CSARQQGANTGELFF; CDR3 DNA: TGCAGTGCTAGACAACAGGGGGCGAACACCGGGGAGCTGTTTTTT
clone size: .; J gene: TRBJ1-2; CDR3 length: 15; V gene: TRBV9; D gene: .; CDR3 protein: CASSVGEGANYGYTF; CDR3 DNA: TGTGCCAGCAGCGTAGGAGAGGGGGCTAACTATGGCTACACCTTC
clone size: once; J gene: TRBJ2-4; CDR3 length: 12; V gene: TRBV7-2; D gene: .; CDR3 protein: CASSLAQNIQYF; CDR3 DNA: TGTGCCAGCAGCTTAGCGCAAAACATTCAGTACTTC